The next 12 T cell receptor beta chains were all read from a single sample in a study of blood T cell repertoires in COVID-19. Assay used: immunoSEQ multiplex PCR; TCRdb lists only in-frame clones, some missing. The sample holds around 19,000 clones, roughly 88% seen once. Material: peripheral blood. The receptors come from a human donor in a cohort sampled during active COVID-19.

V and J are TRBV7-9 and TRBJ2-7; 7 bases align to TRBD2. The CDR3 has 13 amino acids. Trimming took 10 bases from V and 5 from J; bases not matched to a gene: 11. In germline, CDR1 is SEHNR, CDR2 FQNEAQ (reference sequence). In nucleotides, the CDR3 is TGTGCCATCTCGGGAGCGGGATTCAACGAGCAGTACTTC. Translated, it gives CAISGAGFNEQYF.

V usage is TRBV9 and J usage is TRBJ1-2; 8 nucleotides align to TRBD1. Germline trimming cut 0 bases from V and 5 bases from J; bases unmatched to any gene: 12. The CDR3 spans 17 residues. Germline CDR1 is SGDLS and CDR2 is YYNGEE. The CDR3 coding sequence is TGTGCCAGCAGCGTAGCGGGCAGGGGGCGGTTGGAATATGGCTACACCTTC. This codes for CASSVAGRGRLEYGYTF. The whole variable domain, filled in from reference TRBV9 and TRBJ1-2, reads DSGVTQTPKHLITATGQRVTLRCSPRSGDLSVYWYQQSLDQGLQFLIQYYNGEERAKGNILERFSAQQFPDLHSELNLSSLELGDSALYFCASSVAGRGRLEYGYTFGSGTRLTVV.

This sequence joins TRBV4-3 and TRBJ2-3, with TRBD2 identical over 9 bases. Germline CDR1 and CDR2: LGHNA and YSLEER. The CDR3 totals 20 residues. Losses at the gene ends were 6 bases for V and 4 bases for J; bases not matched to a gene: 23. This CDR3 is CASRPKRGGRATYIPDTQYF. The DNA for the CDR3 is TGCGCCAGCAGGCCCAAGCGGGGCGGGAGGGCCACTTATATCCCAGATACGCAGTATTTT.

The chain recombines TRBV12-3 or TRBV12-4 with TRBJ2-2; D unclear. The CDR3 is 13 amino acids. Trimming stripped 5 bases from V and 4 bases from J, with 8 bases between. CDR3 loop: CASSPRSTGELFF. CDR3 nucleotides: TGTGCCAGCAGTCCAAGGAGCACCGGGGAGCTGTTTTTT.

This clone was seen only once. The chain has TRBV19 and TRBJ2-2; possible D gene TRBD2, 5 bases. This CDR3 comprises 14 residues. Trimming took 8 bases from V and 5 from J, leaving 15 bases between them. Germline V gene sequence: CDR1 LNHDA, CDR2 SQIVND (reference sequence). The CDR3 bases are TGTGCCAGTGGGCCCGGGGATACGACCGGGGAGCTGTTTTTT. Its protein product is CASGPGDTTGELFF.

The rearrangement uses TRBV19 and TRBJ1-5; D is possibly TRBD1 (5 bases). Looked up from germline, CDR1 is LNHDA and CDR2 is SQIVND (reference sequence). The CDR3 spans 14 residues. V shed 7 bases and J shed 5 bases, with 15 bases lying between them. The CDR3: CASTGGDHYQPQHF. DNA for the CDR3: TGTGCCAGTACCGGAGGGGACCACTATCAGCCCCAGCATTTT.

The chain is built from TRBV7-2 and TRBJ2-1; D uncertain. V was clipped by 1 base and J by 5 bases, with 9 bases between them. The CDR3 length is 14 residues. Germline V gene sequence: CDR1 SGHTA, CDR2 FQGNSA. The CDR3 nucleotides read TGTGCCAGCAGCTTAGAATCCGTAAACAATGAGCAGTTCTTC. Translation: CASSLESVNNEQFF.

This sequence joins TRBV5-4 and TRBJ1-6; D remains unclear. V lost 4 bases, J lost 7 bases, and 15 bases lay in between. CDR3 length equals 15 residues. The germline V gene has CDR1 SGHNT and CDR2 YYREEE (reference sequence). CDR3 in amino acids: CASSPTQSSNSPLHF. CDR3 nucleotide sequence: TGTGCCAGCAGCCCAACACAGTCGTCGAATTCACCCCTCCACTTT.

This clone was seen a single time. This CDR3 reads CASSSTGKGTDTQYF. The DNA of the CDR3 is TGCGCCAGCAGCTCGACAGGGAAGGGCACAGATACGCAGTATTTT. The chain links TRBV5-1 to TRBJ2-3, with 7 bases fitting TRBD1. Germline CDR1 reads SGHRS; CDR2 reads YFSETQ. Trimming took 3 bases from V and 1 from J; bases not matched to a gene: 5. The CDR3 loop spans 15 amino acids.

The table lists this clone with a count of one. V is TRBV7-9 and J is TRBJ1-5; D uncertain. Trimming pared 5 bases from V and 4 bases from J, leaving 12 bases between. The CDR3 length is 14 residues. The germline V gene has CDR1 SEHNR and CDR2 FQNEAQ (reference sequence). CDR3 coding DNA: TGTGCCAGCAGCCCAGGACGAGGGAATCAGCCCCAGCATTTT. Amino acids: CASSPGRGNQPQHF.

V usage is TRBV2 and J usage is TRBJ2-2, with 11 bases identical to TRBD1. The CDR3 sequence is 16 residues long. The V gene end was trimmed by 5 bases and the J gene end by 6 bases; junction bases not matched to a gene: 8. The germline V gene encodes CDR1 SNHLY and CDR2 FYNNEI. The CDR3 here is CASSKTGTGGAGELFF. The DNA for the CDR3 is TGTGCCAGCAGTAAAACCGGGACAGGGGGTGCCGGGGAGCTGTTTTTT.

J is TRBJ1-1 and V is TRBV18; unclear D gene. Trimming removed 0 bases at V and 2 bases at J, with 10 bases between. Germline V gene sequence: CDR1 KGHSH, CDR2 LQKENI. CDR3 size: 15 residues. The CDR3 DNA is TGTGCCAGCTCACCACCGCGGAGCCGAAACACTGAAGCTTTCTTT. Its protein product is CASSPPRSRNTEAFF. Supplemented by reference TRBV18 and TRBJ1-1, the full variable domain reads NAGVMQNPRHLVRRRGQEARLRCSPMKGHSHVYWYRQLPEEGLKFMVYLQKENIIDESGMPKERFSAEFPKEGPSILRIQQVVRGDSAAYFCASSPPRSRNTEAFFGQGTRLTVV.